This paragraph covers one TCR beta chain sequence. The target of this receptor is not known. No much larger clonotype is one base removed from it; base qualities were not supplied. The CDR3 holds 14 amino acids from the cysteine to the phenylalanine. The only DNA kept is the CDR3, 42 bases in frame from the first base. According to the germline V gene, CDR1 reads MNHEY and CDR2 reads SVGAGI. The trim is 2 bases for V and 8 bases for J, with a gap of 13 bases between the germline ends. Each collaborating institution followed its own protocols to collect whole blood in K2EDTA tubes. For TCRbeta analysis, collaborator samples were shipped as frozen whole blood, as isolated PBMCs, or as DNA extracted from either sample type. The data stem from a study of blood T cell repertoires in COVID-19 (dated by TCRdb to about 2020). A note on the overall study: Collaborator samples came from the United States, Italy and Spain and covered acute and convalescent phases of COVID-19. Deeply sampled blood TCRbeta repertoires from subjects exposed to, actively infected with, or recovered from COVID-19 were included in the dataset. Where available, HLA class I and class II types were obtained from metadata supplied by the sample provider rather than from assay-based typing. The samples were drawn from the first 160 participants of the ongoing ImmuneRACE study and from 950 to 1,500 subjects provided by 6 global collaborators. The repertoires were released in a freely available public database intended as a resource for research on the immune response to SARS-CoV-2. The material from the prospective study consisted of cDNA or gDNA derived from T cells, B-cell-depleted T cells, or PBMCs. Sample metadata almost always included a de-identified subject ID, COVID-19 status, age in years and sex. What the research found in general, with its limitations: How much clinical and demographic metadata was included differed by source and by participant, and the metadata was provided uncurated.

TCRbeta CDR3 regions were amplified from genomic DNA by means of the immunoSEQ Assay, a bias-controlled multiplex PCR. As for how the authors treated the data: The number of nucleated cells in each sample was estimated by amplification of reference gene primers within the assay. To quantify the absolute abundance of each unique TCRbeta CDR3 rearrangement, sequence reads were collapsed and filtered. For each sample, productive Simpson clonality was calculated as the square root of Simpson's diversity index over productive rearrangements. Not all clones reach the TCRdb copy of this immuneACCESS table, which keeps in-frame sequences only. Checked studies attribute under half of the gap to unresolved V genes and leave the rest unexplained. Clone size and the V and J calls come from that table; the DNA yielded D and trimming. The sample records about 64,000 clones, around 83% of which are singletons. Around an eighth of the sample belongs to the ten largest clones.

The TCR sequence derives from a human donor in a cohort sampled during active COVID-19. The sample taken for sequencing was peripheral blood. The chain was built from TRBV6-5 and TRBJ2-1, with a tentative D gene TRBD1 over 6 matching bases. CDR3 protein: CASSYTGTRDEQFF. The base sequence is TGTGCCAGCAGTTACACCGGGACAAGGGATGAGCAGTTCTTC.